The present entry profiles one T cell receptor (beta chain) with its context. Its binding antigen is unknown. No per-base quality is available; no much larger clone lies one base away. This sample is drawn from a study of shared clonotypes between healthy human individuals (dated by TCRdb to 2020 to 2021). About the investigation overall: A few men and a couple of women, aged 18 to 49 years, made up the cohort. Different laboratories and diverse techniques were used to prepare libraries and sequence TCR repertoires, to increase sequencing depth and limit assay-specific biases. Blood TCR repertoires of roughly five healthy adults were deeply sequenced to estimate repertoire size and the extent of clonotype sharing between individuals. For each donor, CD4 naive and CD4 memory were each given three plates, CD8 naive was given two plates, and CD8 memory was given one plate. Between about 0.85 and 8.9 billion PBMCs per donor were obtained by leukapheresis. General study outcomes and caveats: The small number of donors limited the genetic and exposure-history diversity represented. Compared with non-shared clonotypes, clonotypes shared by all four sorted-subset donors had higher generation probabilities. Naive subsets generally had larger estimated clonotype richness than memory subsets did. About 5% of naive CD4, 3.5% of naive CD8, around 2.3% of memory CD4, and less than 0.45% of memory CD8 clonotypes were shared across several donors. Pairwise subsampling indicated that sequencing depth was expected to affect the degree of clonotype sharing among donors. Sampling was restricted to blood, and TCR repertoires in tissues likely differ from the TCR repertoires found in blood. Incomplete sequencing was indicated by rarefaction of sorted-subset datasets, despite the large sequencing depth.

The donors were healthy, HIV-negative adults who had no recently reported acute infections or vaccinations. Every donor was a Caucasian adult living in Nashville, Tennessee, USA. CD4+ T cells were enriched by magnetic negative selection, after which naive cells were positively selected on CD45RA and the negative fraction was taken as the memory subset. After blood collection by leukapheresis, PBMCs were isolated using Ficoll-Histopaque density gradient centrifugation and then cryopreserved in the vapor phase of liquid nitrogen. Analytical flow cytometry was used to check the purity and quantity of every magnetically sorted T cell population. From each sorted fraction, genomic DNA was isolated and quantified by UV absorbance on a Nanodrop 2000c. Using the deep immunoSEQ assay, multiplex PCR amplified TCR CDR3 regions from genomic DNA. Genomic DNA extracted from each cell subset was distributed evenly over all wells of several immunoSEQ 96-well plates, and each plate served as one replicate. For sorted subsets, 200 to 250 ng of genomic DNA, equivalent to about 30,000 T cell genomes, went into each replicate PCR. Purified libraries were measured with a Qubit 3.0 fluorometer, size-checked on a Bioanalyzer 2100, and measured again with the KAPA Library Quantification kit. Every immunoSEQ 96-well plate was sequenced on a separate single-read 150-cycle Illumina NextSeq 550 flow cell. The study's processing was this. Because the immunoSEQ output included only junctional sequences and no quality scores, the filtering could not be the same as the filtering used for full-length reads. To assign V/J genes and CDR3, sequences were annotated against IMGT germline references using PyIR, a Python wrapper for IgBLAST v1.9. Reads were filtered out if the reads had weak V/J assignments (E-value above 1e-6), no CDR3, stop codons, out-of-frame junctions, or ambiguous translated residues. V3J clonotypes were defined by identical inferred V gene, J gene, and CDR3 amino acid sequence. Percentage overlap between repertoires was calculated by dividing the number of shared unique clonotypes by the size of the smaller repertoire. Three approaches were used to assess repertoire richness: RTK rarefaction, the Chao1 estimator, and Recon v2.1 estimates of unobserved clonotypes. For all TCRbeta clonotypes obtained by the gDNA method from four donors, generation probabilities were computed with OLGA. TCRdb took this table from immuneACCESS and kept in-frame rearrangements with V and J called. Such tables lack part of the clones; where checked against another copy, unresolved V genes explain under half of the gap, and the rest is unexplained. V and J calls and clone size are those listed in that table; D and trimming were worked out from the DNA. This sample comprises over a million clones, more than 95% of them detected only once. The ten largest clones capture approximately 1.2% of the sample.

The CDR3 contains 16 residues, cysteine and phenylalanine counted. The retained sequence is limited to the CDR3, 48 bases, with the frame set at the first base. Trimming takes 5 bases from V and 3 bases from J, and the germline ends sit 17 bases apart. Taken from the germline V gene, the CDR1 and CDR2 loops are SGHTA and FQGNSA. Sequencing was done on a sample of naive CD4+ T cells sorted from blood. The cell subset or site label on this specimen signifies: CD45RA+ positively selected. The TCR comes from a man aged 25-40 years in good health. Recombination linked TRBV7-2 to TRBJ2-1; the D gene is perhaps TRBD2, on 6 matching bases. The CDR3 here reads CASSLRSIADYNEQFF. The bases are TGTGCCAGCAGCCTTAGATCAATAGCGGACTACAATGAGCAGTTCTTC.